The subject of this entry is one T cell receptor (beta chain). The source of the sample is a study of control samples from healthy donors and cancer patients. V trimming: 2 bases; J trimming: 2 bases; junction bases outside the gene matches: 1. The CDR3 is made up of 14 amino acids. Germline CDR1 MNHEY, CDR2 SVGAGI. Data came from immunoSEQ multiplex PCR; TCRdb stores just in-frame clones and leaves some out. The sample holds 30,000 to 40,000 clones, about 88% seen once. The sequenced material came from PBMCs. V is TRBV6-5 and J is TRBJ1-2, with TRBD1 matching 8 bases. The TCR comes from a woman between 35 and 50 years old with lung cancer. This chain's CDR3 is CASSYGQGNYGYTF. CDR3 coding DNA: TGTGCCAGCAGTTACGGACAGGGAAACTATGGCTACACCTTC.